The 18 T cell receptor beta chains given below trace back to one sample, sequenced in a study of CD8 T cells in Susac syndrome. Random hexamers were used to reverse transcribe the RNA input (about 0.45 to 1 ug). TCRdb re-called the immunoSEQ multiplex PCR reads with MiXCR, one entry per CDR3 protein. The table includes more than 70,000 distinct CDR3 sequences, roughly 91% detected once. Sequencing was done on a sample of CD8+ T cells from PBMCs. The source of these receptors is a human donor in good health.

The chain joins TRBV13 to TRBJ1-2; perhaps TRBD1 as D (6 bases). V lost 0 bases to trimming and J lost 4 bases, with 12 bases between them. There are 15 residues in the CDR3. Germline V CDR1 and CDR2: PRHDT, FYEKMQ (reference sequence). CDR3 sequence: CASSLGGGLGYGYTF. For the CDR3, the DNA is TGTGCCAGCAGCTTAGGCGGGGGGCTAGGCTATGGCTACACCTTC.

V is TRBV10-3 and J is TRBJ2-2, with 8 bases identical to TRBD2. The CDR3 loop spans 15 amino acids. The germline V gene has CDR1 ENHRY and CDR2 SYGVKD. With 3 bases clipped from V and 5 bases from J, the junction kept 5 bases outside the gene matches. CDR3 coding DNA: TGTGCCATCAGTGACGGGGGGGGAGATACCGGGGAGCTGTTTTTT. Its protein product is CAISDGGGDTGELFF.

This clonotype was detected only once. The chain combines TRBV6-2 or TRBV6-3 with TRBJ2-3, with D tentatively TRBD1 or TRBD2 (5 bases each). Trimming shortened V by 2 bases and J by 1 base, and 13 bases separated the two germline ends. The germline CDR1 and CDR2 sequences are MNHEY and SVGEGT. This CDR3 region has 16 residues. CDR3 loop: CASSYARGARTDTQYF. The CDR3 nucleotides read TGTGCCAGCAGTTACGCCCGAGGGGCCCGCACAGATACGCAGTATTTT.

This chain connects TRBV20-1 to TRBJ2-3, with 7 bases aligning to TRBD2. The J segment lost 0 bases and the V segment lost 4 bases, leaving 4 bases of the junction unmatched. The CDR3 runs to 14 residues. CDR1 and CDR2 from the germline V gene are DFQATT and SNEGSKA (reference sequence). CDR3 loop: CSAITGGSTDTQYF. The CDR3 bases are TGCAGTGCTATCACCGGGGGGAGCACAGATACGCAGTATTTT.

The gene calls are TRBV20-1 and TRBJ1-2, with TRBD1 as a possible D gene (6 bases). The germline V gene encodes CDR1 DFQATT and CDR2 SNEGSKA (reference sequence). This CDR3 has 14 residues. Trimming stripped 6 bases from V and 5 bases from J, with 19 bases between. The CDR3 nucleotides read TGCAGTGCATCGGACAGCGGACTGTGGTATGGCTACACCTTC. Translated, it gives CSASDSGLWYGYTF.

The chain couples TRBV9 to TRBJ1-1; 8 bases are shared with TRBD1. This CDR3 spans 13 amino acids. Germline assignment: CDR1 SGDLS and CDR2 YYNGEE. The V gene end was trimmed by 4 bases and the J gene end by 8 bases; junction bases not matched to a gene: 7. Written as DNA, the CDR3 is TGTGCCAGCAGCCCTCGGACAGGGCCCGAAGCTTTCTTT. This translates into CASSPRTGPEAFF.

The chain combines TRBV10-2 with TRBJ2-7; 13 positions agree with TRBD2. CDR3 length: 15 residues. The germline gives CDR1 WSHSY, CDR2 SAAADI. J was trimmed by 5 bases and V by 6 bases; bases with no gene match: 7. CDR3 DNA: TGCGCCAGCAGCGGGGGGGGACTAGCGGGGAACGAGCAGTACTTC. Its protein product is CASSGGGLAGNEQYF.

This clonotype was counted once. V usage is TRBV7-9 and J usage is TRBJ2-2, with 7 bases fitting TRBD1. The CDR3 covers 14 residues. Germline V CDR1 and CDR2: SEHNR, FQNEAQ (reference sequence). The V and J ends lost 4 bases and 7 bases, in that order; junction bases with no gene match: 6. The CDR3 nucleotides are TGTGCCAGCAGCTCCCTACAGGGGTACGGGGAGCTGTTTTTT. Protein: CASSSLQGYGELFF.

The rearrangement links TRBV3-1 to TRBJ1-1; D unresolved. The CDR3 extends over 14 amino acids. Trimming pared 6 bases from V and 0 bases from J, leaving 11 bases between. Germline CDR1 LGHDT, CDR2 YNNKEL (reference sequence). The CDR3 loop reads CASRRAPMNTEAFF. CDR3 nucleotide sequence: TGTGCCAGCAGAAGGGCACCCATGAACACTGAAGCTTTCTTT.

The J gene is TRBJ2-7, the V gene TRBV5-6; perhaps D is TRBD1 or TRBD2 (6 bases each). The CDR3 is 12 amino acids. V lost 0 bases and J lost 7, with 8 bases in between. Per germline, CDR1 SGHDT and CDR2 YYEEEE. The CDR3 spells CASSLGGAEQYF. The CDR3 DNA sequence: TGTGCCAGCAGCTTGGGGGGGGCTGAGCAGTACTTC.

The V gene is TRBV27, the J gene TRBJ1-5, with 8 bases matching TRBD1. Unmatched junction bases numbered 3, after V lost 8 bases and J lost 0 bases. The CDR3 spans 14 residues. Germline assignment: CDR1 MNHEY and CDR2 SMNVEV (reference sequence). CDR3 region: CASRTGNSNQPQHF. In DNA, the CDR3 is TGTGCCAGCCGGACAGGGAATAGCAATCAGCCCCAGCATTTT.

This sequence joins TRBV19 and TRBJ1-5; no clear D gene. Trimming cost V 3 bases and J 5 bases, with 14 bases left between them. Looked up from germline, CDR1 is LNHDA and CDR2 is SQIVND (reference sequence). The CDR3 is 15 amino acids. CDR3 nucleotides: TGTGCCAGTAGTATCCCCCAGGACCGCCATCAGCCCCAGCATTTT. Amino acids: CASSIPQDRHQPQHF.

This sequence joins TRBV20-1 and TRBJ2-1; the D call may be TRBD1 or TRBD2 (5 bases each). Per germline, CDR1 DFQATT and CDR2 SNEGSKA (reference sequence). The length of the CDR3 is 13 residues. The ends were cut back, 8 bases at V and 3 bases at J, with 14 bases in the middle. The CDR3 protein is CSTPGPIYNEQFF. In nucleotides, the CDR3 is TGCAGTACCCCGGGACCAATCTACAATGAGCAGTTCTTC.

This clonotype appeared once. V usage is TRBV7-3 and J usage is TRBJ1-1, with D tentatively TRBD1 (6 bases). Germline V gives CDR1 SGHTA, CDR2 FQGTGA. V dropped 5 bases and J dropped 8 bases, with 15 bases sitting between them. The CDR3 extends over 13 amino acids. CDR3 sequence (DNA): TGTGCCAGCAGCCTCCTCAAAGGGACAGAAGCTTTCTTT. The encoded protein is CASSLLKGTEAFF.

CDR3 nucleotides: TGTGCCAGCAGCCAAACCCCGGGTGGGGCGGCGAACACTGAAGCTTTCTTT. Translated, it gives CASSQTPGGAANTEAFF. The V gene is TRBV7-8, the J gene TRBJ1-1; the D gene is possibly TRBD1 (5 bases). The CDR3 is 17 residues long. Looked up from germline, CDR1 is SGHVS and CDR2 is FQNEAQ. V gave up 5 bases and J gave up 1 base, with 20 bases separating them.

The CDR3 DNA is TGCGCCAGCAGCCAAGTTAGGACAGGGAACTACGAGCAGTACTTC. Its protein is CASSQVRTGNYEQYF. This chain connects TRBV4-1 to TRBJ2-7; 8 nucleotides align to TRBD1. V dropped 1 base and J dropped 3; count of bases not matched to a gene: 5. The CDR3 extends over 15 amino acids. CDR1 and CDR2 from the germline V gene are MGHRA and YSYEKL.

The chain is built from TRBV9 and TRBJ1-6; 10 bases match TRBD1. V was clipped by 4 bases and J by 9 bases; unmatched bases: 10. Germline lookup yields CDR1 SGDLS and CDR2 YYNGEE. The CDR3 has 16 amino acids. CDR3 DNA sequence: TGTGCCAGCAGCTTCTCCGGGACAGGGGCGGCTTCACCCCTCCACTTT. Amino acid sequence: CASSFSGTGAASPLHF.

The chain combines TRBV9 with TRBJ2-1, with D hard to call. Deletions cut 3 bases from V and 7 bases from J, with 2 bases between. Per the germline V gene, CDR1 is SGDLS and CDR2 is YYNGEE. This CDR3 has 10 amino acids. The CDR3 loop reads CASSGNEQFF. CDR3 nucleotide sequence: TGTGCCAGCAGCGGAAATGAGCAGTTCTTC.